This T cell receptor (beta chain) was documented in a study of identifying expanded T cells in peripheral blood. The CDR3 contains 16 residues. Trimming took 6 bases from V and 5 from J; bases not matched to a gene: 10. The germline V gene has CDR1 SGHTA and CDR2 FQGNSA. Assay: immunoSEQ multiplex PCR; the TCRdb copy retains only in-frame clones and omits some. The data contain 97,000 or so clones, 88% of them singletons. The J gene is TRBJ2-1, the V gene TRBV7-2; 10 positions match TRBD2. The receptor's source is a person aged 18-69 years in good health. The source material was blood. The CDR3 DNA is TGTGCCAGCAGTCCTTCACTAGCGGGATTCGACAATGAGCAGTTCTTC. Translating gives CASSPSLAGFDNEQFF.